Sequencing of this T cell receptor (beta chain) was carried out in a study of control samples from healthy donors and cancer patients. Assay used: immunoSEQ multiplex PCR; TCRdb lists only in-frame clones, some missing. The sample gives more than 95,000 clones, approximately 87% of which show up once; roughly 3% is in the top ten. Germline V gene data show CDR1 as MNHEY and CDR2 as SMNVEV (reference sequence). This CDR3 is built from 13 residues. V lost 6 bases to trimming and J lost 6 bases; unmatched junction nucleotides: 6. This clonotype was obtained from a man aged 55 to 69 in good health. The sample consisted of blood. V usage is TRBV27 and J usage is TRBJ1-2; 8 bases line up with TRBD1. For the CDR3, the DNA is TGTGCCAGCAGACGGACAGGGTCGAATGGCTACACCTTC. Translated: CASRRTGSNGYTF.